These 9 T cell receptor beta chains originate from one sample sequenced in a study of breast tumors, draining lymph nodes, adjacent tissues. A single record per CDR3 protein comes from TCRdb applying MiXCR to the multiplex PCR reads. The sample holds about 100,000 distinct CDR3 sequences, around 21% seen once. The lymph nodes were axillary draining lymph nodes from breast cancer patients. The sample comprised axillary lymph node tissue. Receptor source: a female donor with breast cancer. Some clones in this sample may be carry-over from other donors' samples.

The chain's CDR3 is CASSLGKDTQYF. The CDR3 DNA is TGTGCCAGCAGTTTAGGAAAAGATACGCAGTATTTT. The V call is TRBV28, the J call TRBJ2-3, with D unresolved. Germline V gives CDR1 MDHEN, CDR2 SYDVKM. The germline V and J ends were trimmed by 2 bases and 5 bases, with 5 bases remaining between them. CDR3 size: 12 residues.

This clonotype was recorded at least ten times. The CDR3 protein is CASSLRRFEQFF. CDR3 DNA: TGTGCCAGCAGCCTTAGGAGATTCGAGCAGTTCTTC. The rearrangement links TRBV3-1 to TRBJ2-1; D ambiguous. This CDR3 contains 12 residues. Germline CDR1 LGHDT, CDR2 YNNKEL (reference sequence). Trimming stripped 4 bases from V and 10 bases from J, with 11 bases between.

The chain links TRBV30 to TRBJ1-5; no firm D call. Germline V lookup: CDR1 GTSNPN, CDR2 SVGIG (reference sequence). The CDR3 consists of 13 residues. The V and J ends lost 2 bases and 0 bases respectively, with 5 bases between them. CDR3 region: CAWSLGSNQPQHF. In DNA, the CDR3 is TGTGCCTGGAGTTTAGGTAGCAATCAGCCCCAGCATTTT.

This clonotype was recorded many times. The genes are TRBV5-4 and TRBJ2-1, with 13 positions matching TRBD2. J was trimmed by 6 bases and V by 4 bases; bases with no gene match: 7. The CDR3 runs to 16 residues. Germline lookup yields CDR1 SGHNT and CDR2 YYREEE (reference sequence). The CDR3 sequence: CASSPMTSGRTNEQFF. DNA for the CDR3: TGTGCCAGCAGCCCTATGACTAGCGGGAGGACCAATGAGCAGTTCTTC. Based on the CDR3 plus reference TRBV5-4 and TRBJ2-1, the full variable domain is ETGVTQSPTHLIKTRGQQVTLRCSSQSGHNTVSWYQQALGQGPQFIFQYYREEENGRGNFPPRFSGLQFPNYSSELNVNALELDDSALYLCASSPMTSGRTNEQFFGPGTRLTVL.

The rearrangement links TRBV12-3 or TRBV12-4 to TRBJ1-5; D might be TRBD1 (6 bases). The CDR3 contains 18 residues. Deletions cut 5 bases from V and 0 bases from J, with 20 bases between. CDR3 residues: CASSRAGGQPYSNQPQHF. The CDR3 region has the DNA TGTGCCAGCAGTAGGGCGGGGGGGCAGCCTTATAGCAATCAGCCCCAGCATTTT.

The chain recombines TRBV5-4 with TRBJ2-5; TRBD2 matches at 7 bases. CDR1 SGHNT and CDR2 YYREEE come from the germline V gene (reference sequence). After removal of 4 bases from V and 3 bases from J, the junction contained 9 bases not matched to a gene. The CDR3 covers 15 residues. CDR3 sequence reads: CASSLRTSKEETQYF. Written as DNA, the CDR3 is TGTGCCAGCAGCCTTCGGACTAGTAAAGAAGAGACCCAGTACTTC. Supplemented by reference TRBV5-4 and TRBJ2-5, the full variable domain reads ETGVTQSPTHLIKTRGQQVTLRCSSQSGHNTVSWYQQALGQGPQFIFQYYREEENGRGNFPPRFSGLQFPNYSSELNVNALELDDSALYLCASSLRTSKEETQYFGPGTRLLVL.

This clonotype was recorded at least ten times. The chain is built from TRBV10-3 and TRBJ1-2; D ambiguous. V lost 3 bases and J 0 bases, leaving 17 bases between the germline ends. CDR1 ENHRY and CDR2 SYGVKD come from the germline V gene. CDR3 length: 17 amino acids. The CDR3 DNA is TGTGCCATCAGTGATGTGGTTGGTCGCCAATCTAACTATGGCTACACCTTC. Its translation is CAISDVVGRQSNYGYTF.

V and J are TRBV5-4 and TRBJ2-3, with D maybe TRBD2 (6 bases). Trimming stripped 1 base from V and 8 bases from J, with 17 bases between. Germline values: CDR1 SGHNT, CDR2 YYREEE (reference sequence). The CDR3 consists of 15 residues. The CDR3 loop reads CASSLKAGEYVTQYF. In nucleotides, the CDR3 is TGTGCCAGCAGCTTGAAAGCGGGTGAATATGTTACGCAGTATTTT.

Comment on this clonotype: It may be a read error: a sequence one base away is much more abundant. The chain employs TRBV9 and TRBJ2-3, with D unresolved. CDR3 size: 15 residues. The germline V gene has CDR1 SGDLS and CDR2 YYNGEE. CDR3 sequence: CVSSVGNPGTDTQYF. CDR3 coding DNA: TGTGTCAGCAGCGTAGGTAACCCTGGCACAGATACGCAGTATTTT.